Following are 16 T cell receptor beta chains from one sample sequenced in a study of T-cell memory formation after mild COVID-19. TCRdb analysed the 5' RACE reads with MiXCR anew, one entry per CDR3 protein. The sample yields roughly 500,000 distinct CDR3 sequences, about 20% seen once. What was sequenced was PBMCs or a T cell subset sorted from them (not recorded which). The receptor set was obtained from an adult woman who had mild COVID-19 (a few samples of this study predate the infection). Cell type and time point are not known.

The chain combines TRBV6-5 with TRBJ1-1; D is uncertain. Trimming cost V 0 bases and J 4 bases, with 12 bases left between them. The CDR3 contains 15 residues. Per germline, CDR1 MNHEY and CDR2 SVGAGI. CDR3 nucleotide sequence: TGTGCCAGCAGTTACTCGGGGAAATTGAGCACTGAAGCTTTCTTT. Amino acids: CASSYSGKLSTEAFF.

The gene calls are TRBV24-1 and TRBJ2-1; D may be TRBD2 (6 bases). The CDR3 loop spans 15 amino acids. V was trimmed by 1 base and J by 10 bases, leaving 16 bases between them. Germline CDR1 reads KGHDR; CDR2 reads SFDVKD. CDR3 DNA: TGTGCCACCAGTGATTTTGGGGAGGTGGGGAACGAGCAGTTCTTC. Translated: CATSDFGEVGNEQFF.

The chain couples TRBV12-3 or TRBV12-4 to TRBJ2-3, with 7 bases matching TRBD1. The CDR3 runs 14 residues. V lost 5 bases to trimming and J lost 2 bases; unmatched junction nucleotides: 4. CDR3 sequence reads: CASSRGQTTDTQYF. CDR3 coding DNA: TGTGCCAGCAGTAGGGGGCAGACCACAGATACGCAGTATTTT.

The chain has TRBV20-1 and TRBJ1-1; 8 positions match TRBD1. Germline V gene lookup returns CDR1 DFQATT and CDR2 SNEGSKA (reference sequence). The CDR3 covers 13 residues. Germline trimming cut 5 bases from V and 5 bases from J; bases unmatched to any gene: 7. In DNA, the CDR3 is TGCAGTGCTGGTCAGGGGGCGTCGACTGAAGCTTTCTTT. Its translation: CSAGQGASTEAFF.

This clonotype has only a few counts. V usage is TRBV7-2 and J usage is TRBJ2-1, with 7 bases aligning to TRBD2. The CDR3 loop spans 12 amino acids. Trimming cost V 6 bases and J 16 bases; bases outside gene matches: 12. Germline values: CDR1 SGHTA, CDR2 FQGNSA. CDR3 nucleotide sequence: TGTGCCAGCAGTCGCCTCGGGACTATCGAATTCTTC. Translation: CASSRLGTIEFF.

The J gene is TRBJ2-7, the V gene TRBV7-2; 13 nucleotides align to TRBD2. J gave up 3 bases and V 9 bases, and 14 bases lay outside the gene matches. This CDR3 region has 17 residues. CDR1 is SGHTA and CDR2 is FQGNSA in the germline V gene. For the CDR3, the DNA is TGTGCCAGTAGTGTGGCGGGGACTAGCGGGGTTAGCTACGAGCAGTACTTC. This encodes CASSVAGTSGVSYEQYF.

This clonotype was picked up a small number of times. The chain carries TRBV25-1 and TRBJ1-1; a possible D gene is TRBD1 (5 bases). V lost 1 base and J lost 6, with 18 bases in between. Germline V gives CDR1 MGHDK, CDR2 SYGVNS. The CDR3 runs to 16 residues. Written as DNA, the CDR3 is TGTGCCAGCAGTGAATCCCTCCAGAGCAGGGTGGCTGAAGCTTTCTTT. It is translated as CASSESLQSRVAEAFF.

This clonotype occurred many times. This chain uses TRBV20-1 with TRBJ2-1; TRBD2 agrees at 9 bases. The J segment lost 3 bases and the V segment lost 7 bases, leaving 13 bases of the junction unmatched. The CDR3 sequence is 16 residues long. The germline V gene has CDR1 DFQATT and CDR2 SNEGSKA (reference sequence). CDR3 sequence: CSVGRGVAGDYNEQFF. The CDR3 DNA reads as TGCAGTGTTGGCCGAGGGGTAGCGGGGGACTACAATGAGCAGTTCTTC.

This clonotype has more than one count but fewer than ten. V usage is TRBV27 and J usage is TRBJ2-7; 14 bases line up with TRBD2. Germline values: CDR1 MNHEY, CDR2 SMNVEV (reference sequence). J was trimmed by 7 bases and V by 6 bases; bases with no gene match: 2. CDR3 length equals 13 residues. The CDR3 nucleotides read TGTGCCAGCAGCTGGACTAGCGGGAGGGAGCAGTACTTC. Translating gives CASSWTSGREQYF.

V gene TRBV7-9 combines with J gene TRBJ2-7; the match to TRBD2 covers 8 bases. The CDR3 has 16 residues. The junction had 10 bases not matched to a gene; V was cut back by 4 bases and J by 2 bases. Looked up from germline, CDR1 is SEHNR and CDR2 is FQNEAQ (reference sequence). The CDR3 region has the DNA TGTGCCAGCAGCTCTGTGGTGACTAGCGTAACCTACGAGCAGTACTTC. It specifies CASSSVVTSVTYEQYF.

This clonotype was counted many times. V usage is TRBV20-1 and J usage is TRBJ2-5, with 7 bases matching TRBD1. The CDR3 sequence is 14 residues long. With 1 base clipped from V and 4 bases from J, the junction kept 6 bases outside the gene matches. The V gene's germline CDR1 is DFQATT and CDR2 SNEGSKA (reference sequence). CDR3 coding DNA: TGCAGTGCTAGAGGTTTGGCAGGGGGAGAGACCCAGTACTTC. Protein sequence: CSARGLAGGETQYF.

The gene calls are TRBV24-1 and TRBJ1-1; 7 nucleotides match TRBD1. The CDR3 length is 18 residues. In germline, CDR1 is KGHDR, CDR2 SFDVKD. V dropped 5 bases and J dropped 6; count of bases not matched to a gene: 20. CDR3 amino acids: CATSARQGLGSSFAEAFF. Written as DNA, the CDR3 is TGTGCCACCAGTGCCAGACAGGGTTTGGGCTCGTCTTTCGCTGAAGCTTTCTTT.

The genes are TRBV12-3 or TRBV12-4 and TRBJ1-5; 8 bases are a match to TRBD1. The CDR3 totals 13 residues. After removal of 6 bases from V and 6 bases from J, the junction contained 4 bases not matched to a gene. CDR3 in DNA: TGTGCCAGCAGCCGTCAGGGGGCTCAGCCCCAGCATTTT. As protein: CASSRQGAQPQHF.

This clonotype has just a few counts. This chain connects TRBV30 to TRBJ1-5, with no clear D. Germline V lookup: CDR1 GTSNPN, CDR2 SVGIG (reference sequence). The CDR3 sequence is 13 residues long. Trimming took off 0 bases at V and 11 bases at J, with 14 bases between the two ends. The CDR3 loop reads CAWSVQHGMAQHF. CDR3 in DNA: TGTGCCTGGAGTGTACAACACGGGATGGCCCAGCATTTT.

V is TRBV7-2 and J is TRBJ1-1; D is possibly TRBD1 (5 bases). The CDR3 length is 15 residues. V lost 0 bases to trimming and J lost 5 bases, with 13 bases between them. In germline, CDR1 is SGHTA, CDR2 FQGNSA. CDR3 protein: CASSLAGTETTEAFF. The CDR3 DNA sequence: TGTGCCAGCAGCTTAGCGGGGACGGAGACGACTGAAGCTTTCTTT.

Here the CDR3 reads CASSLSGKGETQYF. In DNA, the CDR3 is TGTGCCAGCAGTTTATCTGGGAAAGGGGAGACCCAGTACTTC. The V gene is TRBV12-3 or TRBV12-4, the J gene TRBJ2-5; D is undetermined. CDR3 size: 14 residues. Between the trimmed V and J ends, which lost 2 bases and 5 bases, there was a span of 12 bases.